The 15 T cell receptor beta chains reported below all come from one sample, sequenced in a study of post-analysis software for immune sequencing data. Researchers reported that TCR beta cDNA libraries carried unique molecular identifiers. TCRdb called the PCR reads again in MiXCR, with one record for every CDR3 protein. The sample has some 260,000 distinct CDR3 sequences; 35% to 40% are singletons. General study results and limits: Patients had higher frequencies than controls of a few TRBV segments, including TRBV5-6, TRBV5-1 and TRBV20-1.

Antigens of these TCRs are unknown. Sequencing input: blood. These receptor sequences come from a girl aged 5 to 17 with multiple sclerosis.

This clonotype was seen a few times. V usage is TRBV9 and J usage is TRBJ2-7; 12 bases agree with TRBD2. Germline V gives CDR1 SGDLS, CDR2 YYNGEE. The CDR3 length is 15 residues. V trimming: 4 bases; J trimming: 2 bases; junction bases outside the gene matches: 4. Written as DNA, the CDR3 is TGTGCCAGCAGCCCCCGGACTAGCGGGGCCTACGAGCAGTACTTC. Translation gives CASSPRTSGAYEQYF.

This chain connects TRBV19 to TRBJ2-1; 11 bases are a match to TRBD1. After removal of 5 bases from V and 4 bases from J, the junction contained 7 bases not matched to a gene. Germline V gene lookup returns CDR1 LNHDA and CDR2 SQIVND (reference sequence). CDR3 length: 16 residues. The DNA of the CDR3 is TGTGCCAGTAGTCTTCCCGGGACAGGGGGTTACAATGAGCAGTTCTTC. It codes for CASSLPGTGGYNEQFF.

Concerning this clonotype itself: A single base separates this from a much larger clone, so it may be a read error. This chain uses TRBV20-1 with TRBJ2-3; no clear D. The CDR3 length is 11 residues. Germline lookup yields CDR1 DFQATT and CDR2 SNEGSKA (reference sequence). This CDR3 reads CGASKGDTQYF. The CDR3 DNA sequence: TGCGGTGCTTCAAAAGGGGATACGCAGTATTTT.

The rearrangement links TRBV20-1 to TRBJ1-2; no clear D. In germline, CDR1 is DFQATT, CDR2 SNEGSKA (reference sequence). The CDR3 has 16 residues. Trimming shortened V by 0 bases and J by 1 base, and 15 bases separated the two germline ends. The DNA for the CDR3 is TGCAGTGCTAGAGATGAGTCGGGATCGGGTAACTATGGCTACACCTTC. This gives the protein CSARDESGSGNYGYTF.

This clonotype was picked up a small number of times. CDR3 region: CATRDRTFSGNTIYF. CDR3 DNA: TGCGCCACTAGGGACAGGACCTTCTCTGGAAACACCATATATTTT. The chain employs TRBV4-1 and TRBJ1-3; 8 bases line up with TRBD1. This CDR3 is built from 15 residues. Looked up from germline, CDR1 is MGHRA and CDR2 is YSYEKL. The ends lost 10 bases at V and 0 bases at J; junction bases unmatched: 8.

The V gene is TRBV5-1, the J gene TRBJ2-1, with 16 nucleotides matching TRBD2. CDR3 length: 19 residues. Germline CDR1 reads SGHRS; CDR2 reads YFSETQ. The ends lost 3 bases at V and 4 bases at J; junction bases unmatched: 10. DNA for the CDR3: TGCGCCAGCAGCTCCCCACCGGGACTAGCGGGGGGGCAGTACAATGAGCAGTTCTTC. It yields the protein CASSSPPGLAGGQYNEQFF.

Turning to this clonotype: Possible read error: a much larger clone is one base away. This sequence joins TRBV20-1 and TRBJ2-7; 13 bases are a match to TRBD2. Germline V gives CDR1 DFQATT, CDR2 SNEGSKA (reference sequence). The CDR3 sequence is 15 residues long. V dropped 5 bases and J dropped 7; count of bases not matched to a gene: 11. This CDR3 is CSAPRLAGGSNEQYF. DNA for the CDR3: TGCAGTGCTCCCCGACTAGCGGGAGGATCCAATGAGCAGTACTTC.

This clonotype was observed a handful of times. The chain combines TRBV12-3 or TRBV12-4 with TRBJ1-2; TRBD1 is a possible D gene (6 bases). V was shortened by 6 bases and J by 7 bases, with 18 bases between the two germline ends. This CDR3 is built from 14 residues. CDR3 DNA sequence: TGTGCCAGCAGCCCACAGGGCGTGGCGGCTGGCTACACCTTC. Amino acids: CASSPQGVAAGYTF.

About this clonotype: This may be a read error, as it is one base from a much larger clone. V is TRBV3-1 and J is TRBJ2-5; TRBD2 aligns across 11 bases. Trimming removed 1 base from V and 11 bases from J; junction bases left unmatched: 12. Germline loops: CDR1 LGHDT, CDR2 YNNKEL (reference sequence). This CDR3 comprises 16 residues. CDR3 sequence reads: CASSQGLAGLGEEQYF. Here the CDR3 DNA reads TGTGCCAGCAGCCAAGGACTAGCGGGGCTCGGGGAGGAGCAGTACTTC.

This clonotype was detected ten times or more. The chain uses TRBV15 and TRBJ2-3; D may be TRBD1 or TRBD2 (5 bases each). Germline CDR1 is LNHNV and CDR2 is YYDKDF (reference sequence). V was clipped by 3 bases and J by 3 bases, with 19 bases between them. CDR3 length: 17 residues. The CDR3 sequence: CATSSGRRKGLTDTQYF. The CDR3, as DNA: TGTGCCACCAGCAGCGGCCGGAGGAAGGGGTTGACAGATACGCAGTATTTT.

This clonotype was picked up many times. J is TRBJ2-7 and V is TRBV6-2 or TRBV6-3, with 8 bases fitting TRBD1. The CDR3 covers 14 residues. Germline V gives CDR1 MNHEY, CDR2 SVGEGT. Trimming cost V 4 bases and J 2 bases; bases outside gene matches: 4. CDR3 sequence reads: CASSSDRGPYEQYF. In DNA, the CDR3 is TGTGCCAGCAGTTCCGACAGGGGTCCCTACGAGCAGTACTTC.

In its sample, this clonotype was seen many times. The CDR3 DNA sequence: TGTGCCAGCAGCGCAGACCGATTCTCTTACTATGGCTACACCTTC. Translating it yields CASSADRFSYYGYTF. The chain recombines TRBV5-4 with TRBJ1-2; D uncertain. The CDR3 length is 15 residues. Trimming pared 4 bases from V and 3 bases from J, leaving 16 bases between. The germline V gene has CDR1 SGHNT and CDR2 YYREEE (reference sequence).

Worth noting for this clonotype: This clone may be a read error of a much larger clone one base away. This sequence joins TRBV6-2 or TRBV6-3 and TRBJ2-1; the match to TRBD2 covers 8 bases. Germline assignment: CDR1 MNHEY and CDR2 SVGEGT. The CDR3 has 18 amino acids. The CDR3 DNA follows: TGTACCAGCAGTTACTCGATCCGACTAGCGATGACGAACAATGAGCAGTTCTTC. Amino acids: CTSSYSIRLAMTNNEQFF.

Concerning this clonotype itself: This sequence may be a read error, since a much larger clone differs from it by one base. The V and J genes are TRBV6-6 and TRBJ1-1; the D gene is possibly TRBD1 (5 bases). Trimming took off 6 bases at V and 2 bases at J, with 13 bases between the two ends. From germline, CDR1 is MNHNY and CDR2 SVGAGI (reference sequence). The CDR3 extends over 14 amino acids. The CDR3 loop is CASRPRGKNTEAFF. CDR3 sequence (DNA): TGTGCCAGCAGGCCACGGGGGAAAAACACTGAAGCTTTCTTT.

This clonotype was counted many times. V is TRBV9 and J is TRBJ2-7; unclear D gene. This CDR3 region has 10 residues. Trimming pared 3 bases from V and 8 bases from J, leaving 6 bases between. Germline V gene data show CDR1 as SGDLS and CDR2 as YYNGEE. Written as DNA, the CDR3 is TGTGCCAGCAGCGGCGGACAGCAGTACTTC. This translates into CASSGGQQYF.